Here is one TCR beta chain with its context. Many counts were recorded for this clonotype. This receptor's antigen is unknown. Base qualities are not recorded, but no much larger clone differs from it by a single base. Stable hyperthyroidism was defined as no progression to ophthalmopathy within 18 months of follow-up. Patients with hyperthyroidism were aged 18 to 65 years, had been newly diagnosed, and had a disease duration of less than 2 months. Patients with other autoimmune diseases, uncontrolled infections, pregnancy or lactation were excluded from the study. Clinical symptoms, serum thyroxine, TRAb, thyroid ultrasound and orbital computed tomography formed the basis of the diagnosis. Ficoll-Paque density gradient centrifugation was used to isolate PBMCs from 8.5 to 10 ml of fresh peripheral blood. Total RNA was extracted with Trizol reagent and quality-checked on an Agilent 2100 Bioanalyzer.

For repertoire sequencing, the TCR beta CDR3 regions were amplified from RNA transcripts. The first round was an RT-PCR using HTBI primers with the Qiagen OneStep RT-PCR kit, and this first round was followed by a second-round multiplex PCR, then size selection and purification. Libraries were sequenced on an Illumina HiSeq2000 using paired-end 100 bp reads. Turning to the authors' computational methods: SOAPnuke was used to process the reads, removing any read that contained adapters or uncalled bases, had a mean Phred below 15, or lacked an exact match to the constant primer or identifier. COPE v1.2.5 was used to merge high-quality paired reads. Each unique nucleotide sequence was treated as a clonotype, and MiTCR v1.1 was used to align the clonotypes to the IMGT TRB V, D and J references. Analysis was restricted to V-J combinations with a frequency above 0.0001, which covered 99% to 99.2% of repertoires. For each V-J combination, a TCR clonal expansion and chaos score was defined as the ratio of F50 clonal expansion to chaos observed in the TCRdist matrix. Welch's t-statistics and random forest were used to reduce features to about a dozen V-J combinations, which were fed into a naive Bayes classifier. The similarity between thyroid and blood repertoires was quantified using the Morisita-Horn index. Using fastp at Q25 and MiXCR, TCRdb reprocessed the public reads and kept productive beta chains. Every entry covers one CDR3 protein and lists the most common genes and DNA from its rows. The V and J calls reflect TCRdb's pipeline rather than the authors' work. For this sample the table gives 620,000 or so distinct CDR3 sequences, of which about a fifth were detected only once. The top ten clonotypes cover approximately 7% of the sample.

This entry is derived from a study of Graves' ophthalmopathy and Graves' hyperthyroidism (dated by TCRdb to between 2018 and 2020). Describing the broader study: Peripheral blood samples were taken at the time of initial diagnosis, before any treatment was given. The study used signatures of the TCR beta repertoire to tell Graves' ophthalmopathy apart from Graves' hyperthyroidism and to predict which patients would progress to ophthalmopathy. In total, 120 to 150 blood samples were TCR-sequenced: some 43 ophthalmopathy, 80 or so hyperthyroidism and 17 hyperthyroidism-to-ophthalmopathy patients. To explore V-J signatures distinguishing ophthalmopathy from hyperthyroidism, a discovery set of roughly 100 patients (fewer than 45 ophthalmopathy, roughly 60 stable hyperthyroidism) was enrolled. The independent validation cohort included 18 hyperthyroidism patients plus 17 patients who later progressed from hyperthyroidism to ophthalmopathy. In over 5 hyperthyroidism patients, the T-cell repertoire of thyroid tissue was compared with the T-cell repertoire of blood. Following sampling, methimazole starting at 30 mg daily was administered to hyperthyroidism patients, and high-dose intravenous methylprednisolone was administered to ophthalmopathy patients. For training and testing, the 100 or so patients in the discovery cohort were randomly divided in a 7:3 ratio.

Study-wide conclusions, independent of this receptor: In validation, the model predicted ophthalmopathy progression with about 71% sensitivity and roughly 72% specificity; roughly 11 predicted patients were CT-confirmed with GO in a median of around 6 months. Among expanded thyroid clonotypes with frequency above 0.001, most also showed up in blood, which suggests that blood repertoires may reflect the thyroid immune response. The 13-signature model separated ophthalmopathy from stable hyperthyroidism with about 86% sensitivity and roughly 84% specificity in cross-validation, and 80%/75% in the test set. Sample size was not statistically predetermined, and group allocation was not concealed from the investigators.

This TCR was recovered from a woman younger than 30 with stable Graves' hyperthyroidism. Some clones in this sample may be carry-over from other donors' samples. Donor details come from another sample of the same person, matched by shared clones. The sequencing sample was made of peripheral blood.

The DNA sequence is as follows: TGTGCCAGCCGGGGGGATTCTTGGGACACTGAAGCTTTCTTT. The translation is CASRGDSWDTEAFF. The V and J segments used are TRBV7-9 and TRBJ1-1, and the D gene may be TRBD1, 5 bases matching. Relative to germline, V is 8 bases shorter and J is 3 bases shorter, with 16 bases between their ends. The CDR3 holds 14 amino acids from the cysteine to the phenylalanine. Kept here is only the CDR3 DNA, which spans 42 bases and is read in frame from base 1. The germline V gene encodes CDR1 SEHNR and CDR2 FQNEAQ (reference sequence).